Below are 25 T cell receptor beta chains sequenced from a single sample in a study of human T cells and chemical hapten exposure. TCRdb ran MiXCR on the RACE reads and lists one entry per CDR3 protein. Of approximately 110,000 distinct CDR3 sequences in the sample, less than 40% are singletons; the top ten hold more than 2.5%. Stated time point: patch test 3, about 24 weeks after DPC sensitization. Documented treatment: therapeutic diphenylcyclopropenone sensitization with weekly scalp DPC. The material was whole blood, obtained in connection with sensitization to the hapten diphenylcyclopropenone (DPC). These receptors originate from a man in his forties or fifties with alopecia areata. Some clones in this sample may be carry-over from other donors' samples.

The chain joins TRBV4-3 to TRBJ2-1; TRBD1 is a possible D gene (6 bases). V was pared by 0 bases and J by 7 bases, with 13 bases between. The CDR3 runs to 15 residues. Germline values: CDR1 LGHNA, CDR2 YSLEER. CDR3: CASSQEGAASNEQFF. The CDR3 DNA follows: TGCGCCAGCAGCCAAGAGGGGGCAGCTTCTAATGAGCAGTTCTTC.

This clonotype was found a few times. This chain connects TRBV21-1 to TRBJ2-7; the table's TRBD2 call for D was not verified on the DNA. TRBV21-1 is flagged as a pseudogene. The CDR3 is 18 amino acids. The CDR3 nucleotides are TGTGCCAGCAGCAAAGAAGCGGGCCAATCCGGCTTCTACTACGAGCAGTACGTC. As protein: CASSKEAGQSGFYYEQYV.

The table lists this clonotype with a few counts. The CDR3 coding sequence is TGTGCCAGCAGCAGAACGGGACAGGGAGGCTCTGGCTACACCTTC. It codes for CASSRTGQGGSGYTF. This chain links TRBV6-2 or TRBV6-3 with TRBJ1-2; 9 positions match TRBD1. The ends lost 6 bases at V and 7 bases at J; junction bases unmatched: 12. CDR1 and CDR2 (germline): MNHEY, SVGEGT. The CDR3 sequence is 15 residues long.

This chain joins TRBV7-8 and TRBJ2-7; either TRBD1 or TRBD2 may supply D (9 bases each). Germline V CDR1 and CDR2: SGHVS, FQNEAQ. V was cut by 5 bases and J by 2 bases, with 25 bases left in between. The CDR3 sequence is 18 residues long. CDR3 coding DNA: TGTGCCAGCAGCCTGACAGGGGACAGGGCGGGAGGGCCCTACGAGCAGTACGTC. It encodes CASSLTGDRAGGPYEQYV.

DNA for the CDR3: TGTGCCAGTAGTATTAGGCCCCCAGACGTAAGCTCCTACAATGAGCAGTTCTTC. This gives the protein CASSIRPPDVSSYNEQFF. The chain recombines TRBV19 with TRBJ2-1, with D unresolved. The CDR3 is 18 residues long. Germline V CDR1 and CDR2: LNHDA, SQIVND (reference sequence). Trimming cost V 3 bases and J 0 bases, with 18 bases left between them.

This chain uses TRBV14 with TRBJ2-5, with 11 bases that match TRBD2. V was clipped by 1 base and J by 5 bases; unmatched bases: 9. The CDR3 extends over 17 amino acids. CDR1 and CDR2 from the germline V gene are SGHDN and FVKESK. The CDR3 reads CASSQGFRTSGSETQYF. DNA for the CDR3: TGTGCCAGCAGCCAAGGGTTCCGCACTAGCGGGAGTGAGACCCAGTACTTC.

This chain uses TRBV24-1 with TRBJ2-2; D call uncertain. V lost 10 bases, J lost 7 bases, and 9 bases lay in between. Per germline, CDR1 KGHDR and CDR2 SFDVKD. The CDR3 runs 11 residues. The CDR3 is CATGVGGELFF. The CDR3 DNA reads as TGTGCCACGGGCGTAGGCGGGGAGCTGTTTTTT.

This clonotype has a single count. This chain connects TRBV18 to TRBJ2-1; 11 positions match TRBD2. With V trimmed by 6 bases and J by 4 bases, 5 bases remained unmatched. This CDR3 has 15 amino acids. Germline values: CDR1 KGHSH, CDR2 LQKENI. The CDR3 sequence: CASSGTSGGYNEQFF. CDR3 nucleotide sequence: TGTGCCAGCTCCGGGACTAGCGGAGGTTACAATGAGCAGTTCTTC. Based on the CDR3 plus reference TRBV18 and TRBJ2-1, the full variable domain is NAGVMQNPRHLVRRRGQEARLRCSPMKGHSHVYWYRQLPEEGLKFMVYLQKENIIDESGMPKERFSAEFPKEGPSILRIQQVVRGDSAAYFCASSGTSGGYNEQFFGPGTRLTVL.

The chain combines TRBV25-1 with TRBJ2-5; tentatively, D is TRBD1 (5 bases). V was shortened by 2 bases and J by 1 base, with 8 bases between the two germline ends. Germline V gives CDR1 MGHDK, CDR2 SYGVNS. The CDR3 contains 14 residues. The CDR3 reads CASSENRPQETQYF. The CDR3 DNA reads TGTGCCAGCAGTGAAAACAGGCCCCAAGAGACCCAGTACTTC.

The CDR3 sequence: CASSGTQETQYF. Here the CDR3 DNA reads TGTGCCAGCAGTGGGACTCAAGAGACCCAGTACTTC. The chain is built from TRBV6-2 or TRBV6-3 and TRBJ2-5, with D tentatively TRBD2 (6 bases). The germline V gene encodes CDR1 MNHEY and CDR2 SVGEGT. This CDR3 comprises 12 residues. V lost 5 bases and J 2 bases, leaving 6 bases between the germline ends.

The chain carries TRBV7-6 and TRBJ2-5; D may be TRBD2 (5 bases). The CDR3 loop spans 16 amino acids. Trimming pared 1 base from V and 5 bases from J, leaving 17 bases between. Germline lookup yields CDR1 SGHVS and CDR2 FNYEAQ. This CDR3 is CASSLERLRRSETQYF. The CDR3 DNA reads TGTGCCAGCAGCTTAGAAAGACTACGCAGGTCCGAGACCCAGTACTTC.

This clonotype was found a few times. The gene calls are TRBV12-3 or TRBV12-4 and TRBJ2-1; D gene uncertain. The CDR3 totals 14 residues. The ends were cut back, 3 bases at V and 3 bases at J, with 9 bases in the middle. The CDR3 nucleotides read TGTGCCAGCAGTTTCTTGGTAGGCTACAATGAGCAGTTCTTC. Protein: CASSFLVGYNEQFF.

This clonotype has a handful of counts. The CDR3 is CSARDRGEGAGYTF. The CDR3 region has the DNA TGCAGTGCTAGAGATCGAGGAGAGGGGGCCGGCTACACCTTC. The chain recombines TRBV20-1 with TRBJ1-2, with 7 bases matching TRBD1. V dropped 0 bases and J dropped 8; count of bases not matched to a gene: 9. Germline V gene lookup returns CDR1 DFQATT and CDR2 SNEGSKA (reference sequence). CDR3 length: 14 residues.

The rearrangement links TRBV21-1 to TRBJ2-7; TRBD1 was called by the table and not checked on the DNA. TRBV21-1 is reported as a pseudogene. The CDR3 is 16 residues long. CDR3: CASSKVEGQGSCEQYV. The DNA of the CDR3 is TGTGCCAGCAGCAAAGTAGAGGGACAGGGAAGCTGCGAGCAGTACGTC.

This clonotype was picked up a small number of times. The chain is built from TRBV20-1 and TRBJ2-3, with 9 bases matching TRBD1. This CDR3 region has 16 residues. Germline CDR1 is DFQATT and CDR2 is SNEGSKA (reference sequence). The V segment lost 6 bases and the J segment 7 bases; nucleotides outside the gene matches: 17. CDR3 amino acids: CSAPPADRGPKHTQYF. DNA for the CDR3: TGCAGTGCCCCACCAGCGGACAGGGGCCCGAAGCATACGCAGTATTTT.

This clonotype was counted a few times. The rearrangement joins TRBV5-6 to TRBJ1-5; 10 bases match TRBD1. J lost 1 base, V lost 4 bases, and 5 bases had no gene match. Germline CDR1 reads SGHDT; CDR2 reads YYEEEE. This CDR3 is built from 16 residues. CDR3 coding DNA: TGTGCCAGCAGCCTGGGGACAGGGGTAAGCAATCAGCCCCAGCATTTT. This codes for CASSLGTGVSNQPQHF. Complete variable domain (other parts from reference TRBV5-6 and TRBJ1-5): DAGVTQSPTHLIKTRGQQVTLRCSPKSGHDTVSWYQQALGQGPQFIFQYYEEEERQRGNFPDRFSGHQFPNYSSELNVNALLLGDSALYLCASSLGTGVSNQPQHFGDGTRLSIL.

This rearrangement joins TRBV20-1 to TRBJ2-5; a possible D gene is TRBD2 (6 bases). Germline assignment: CDR1 DFQATT and CDR2 SNEGSKA (reference sequence). This CDR3 has 14 amino acids. V was shortened by 1 base and J by 5 bases, with 14 bases between the two germline ends. CDR3 sequence: CSARARLGGETQYF. In DNA form, the CDR3 reads TGCAGTGCTAGAGCGCGACTAGGCGGGGAGACCCAGTACTTC.

V is TRBV4-3 and J is TRBJ2-1; the match to TRBD1 covers 8 bases. The CDR3 extends over 17 amino acids. Trimming removed 2 bases from V and 3 bases from J; junction bases left unmatched: 9. CDR1 is LGHNA and CDR2 is YSLEER in the germline V gene. CDR3 in amino acids: CASSQSRPGQVYNEQFF. In DNA, the CDR3 is TGCGCCAGCAGCCAATCCCGACCGGGACAGGTCTACAATGAGCAGTTCTTC.

The V call is TRBV30, the J call TRBJ1-5; weak D call: TRBD1 (6 bases). The CDR3 spans 14 residues. Germline V gives CDR1 GTSNPN, CDR2 SVGIG (reference sequence). V dropped 0 bases and J dropped 3 bases, with 9 bases sitting between them. The CDR3 sequence: CAWSVHRDNQPQHF. Here the CDR3 DNA reads TGTGCCTGGAGTGTACACAGGGACAATCAGCCCCAGCATTTT. The complete variable domain, with remaining parts taken from reference TRBV30 and TRBJ1-5, reads SQTIHQWPATLVQPVGSPLSLECTVEGTSNPNLYWYRQAAGRGLQLLFYSVGIGQISSEVPQNLSASRPQDRQFILSSKKLLLSDSGFYLCAWSVHRDNQPQHFGDGTRLSIL.

This clonotype turned up a few times. The chain is built from TRBV6-5 and TRBJ1-1; D perhaps matches TRBD1 (5 bases). The ends were cut back, 2 bases at V and 11 bases at J, with 12 bases in the middle. The CDR3 has 12 residues. Germline V CDR1 and CDR2: MNHEY, SVGAGI. CDR3 loop: CASSYRGRLAFF. As DNA, the CDR3 is TGTGCCAGCAGTTACCGGGGCAGACTGGCTTTCTTT.

The V and J genes are TRBV14 and TRBJ2-7; the D gene is possibly TRBD1 (6 bases). V lost 0 bases and J lost 3, with 12 bases in between. Germline CDR1 reads SGHDN; CDR2 reads FVKESK. The CDR3 is 15 amino acids. The CDR3 DNA is TGTGCCAGCAGCCAAGATTACGACAGGTACTACGAGCAGTACGTC. Translating it yields CASSQDYDRYYEQYV.

This clonotype was observed a handful of times. CDR3 sequence reads: CASSLYGTGYNEQFF. The DNA for the CDR3 is TGTGCCAGCAGTTTATATGGGACAGGGTACAATGAGCAGTTCTTC. The chain has TRBV27 and TRBJ2-1; the match to TRBD1 covers 9 bases. Germline loops: CDR1 MNHEY, CDR2 SMNVEV (reference sequence). This CDR3 contains 15 residues. J gave up 4 bases and V 1 base, and 2 bases lay outside the gene matches.

This clonotype was seen many times. This chain links TRBV11-1 with TRBJ2-3, with 8 nucleotides matching TRBD2. The V gene's germline CDR1 is SGHAT and CDR2 FQDESV (reference sequence). The CDR3 runs to 15 residues. V lost 1 base to trimming and J lost 6 bases; unmatched junction nucleotides: 6. Here the CDR3 reads CASSLVHGGRDTQYF. The CDR3 coding sequence is TGTGCCAGCAGCTTAGTTCACGGCGGGAGGGATACGCAGTATTTT.

This clonotype was counted between two and nine times. One end of the junction does not line up with germline, which may come from a read error. J is TRBJ2-5 and V is TRBV3-1; 9 bases are shared with TRBD2. Per germline, CDR1 LGHDT and CDR2 YNNKEL (reference sequence). The length of the CDR3 is 15 residues. The CDR3 coding sequence is TGTGCCAGCAGCCAAGATTGGGGCGGGAGGGCCCTCAATCACTTC. Amino acid sequence: CASSQDWGGRALNHF.

This clonotype occurred a few times. The V and J genes are TRBV6-2 or TRBV6-3 and TRBJ1-1, with D perhaps TRBD1 (6 bases). V lost 6 bases and J lost 1, with 12 bases in between. Germline CDR1 and CDR2: MNHEY and SVGEGT. This CDR3 comprises 14 residues. DNA of the CDR3: TGTGCCAGCAGCTCAGGGGCCCAGAACACTGAAGCTTTCTTT. Residues: CASSSGAQNTEAFF.